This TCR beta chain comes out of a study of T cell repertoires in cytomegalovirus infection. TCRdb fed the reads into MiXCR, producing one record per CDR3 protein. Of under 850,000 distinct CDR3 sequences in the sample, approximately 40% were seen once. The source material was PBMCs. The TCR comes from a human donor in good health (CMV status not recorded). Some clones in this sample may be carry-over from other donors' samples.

The CDR3 loop is CASRPFRAIEYNQPQHF. In nucleotides, the CDR3 is TGTGCCAGTAGGCCTTTCAGGGCAATCGAGTACAATCAGCCCCAGCATTTT. The chain uses TRBV19 and TRBJ1-5, with D possibly matching TRBD1 (5 bases). This CDR3 is built from 17 residues. Deletions cut 6 bases from V and 3 bases from J, with 21 bases between. The V gene's germline CDR1 is LNHDA and CDR2 SQIVND (reference sequence).